This T cell receptor beta chain was captured in a study of blood T cell repertoires in COVID-19 (dated by TCRdb to 2018 to 2021). Study-wide context: Samples from collaborators originated in the United States, Italy and Spain and spanned both the acute and convalescent phases of COVID-19. The prospective study material was composed of cDNA or gDNA derived from T cells, B-cell-depleted T cells, or PBMCs. Subjects who had been exposed to COVID-19, were actively infected with it, or had recovered from it provided the deeply sampled blood TCRbeta repertoires that made up the dataset. The repertoires were made available in a free public database intended to serve as a resource for research on the immune response to SARS-CoV-2. Where available, HLA class I and class II types were obtained from metadata supplied by the sample provider rather than from assay-based typing. Samples came from the ongoing ImmuneRACE study (first 160 participants) plus 1,254 subjects from 6 global collaborators. A de-identified subject ID, COVID-19 status, age in years and sex were almost always included in the sample metadata. On the study overall, not on this receptor specifically: The amount of clinical and demographic metadata varied by source and participant and was provided uncurated.

The immunoSEQ Assay, a bias-controlled multiplex PCR, was used to amplify TCRbeta CDR3 regions from genomic DNA. Per the source publication's procedure: The number of nucleated cells in each sample was estimated from the amplification of reference gene primers within the assay. To quantify the absolute abundance of each unique TCRbeta CDR3 rearrangement, sequence reads were collapsed and filtered. For each sample, productive Simpson clonality was calculated by taking the square root of Simpson's diversity index across productive rearrangements. TCRdb stores this immuneACCESS table with in-frame sequences only. Part of the clones is absent; in the studies checked, under half of the shortfall reflects unresolved V genes, and no reason is known for the rest. V and J calls plus clone size are reproduced from that table; the DNA served to infer D and trimming. The sample data list under 100,000 clones, and approximately 86% of these were observed just once. The top ten clonotypes cover 4% to 5.5% of the sample.

Taken from cysteine to phenylalanine, the CDR3 has 14 residues. The retained sequence is limited to the CDR3, 42 bases, with the frame set at the first base. Ends trimmed: V by 3 bases, J by 7 bases; bases unmatched to a gene: 9. Sequences SGHNT (CDR1) and YYREEE (CDR2) are obtained from the germline V gene (reference sequence). The collaborating institutions used their own protocols to collect whole blood in K2EDTA tubes. For TCRbeta analysis, collaborator samples were shipped as frozen whole blood, as isolated PBMCs, or as DNA extracted from either sample type. This clone was seen only once. The specificity of this receptor is unknown. Base qualities are missing; no much larger clone stands one base away.

Rearrangement joined TRBV5-4 to TRBJ1-2, with 7 bases aligning to TRBD1. Specimen: peripheral blood. This sequence originates from a man aged 40-55 years with acute or convalescent COVID-19. The CDR3 loop reads CASSSDRVGGGYTF. The sequenced DNA is TGTGCCAGCAGCTCAGACAGGGTAGGTGGTGGCTACACCTTC. When the CDR3 is completed using the reference TRBV5-4 and TRBJ1-2 genes on either side, the full variable domain is ETGVTQSPTHLIKTRGQQVTLRCSSQSGHNTVSWYQQALGQGPQFIFQYYREEENGRGNFPPRFSGLQFPNYSSELNVNALELDDSALYLCASSSDRVGGGYTFGSGTRLTVV.